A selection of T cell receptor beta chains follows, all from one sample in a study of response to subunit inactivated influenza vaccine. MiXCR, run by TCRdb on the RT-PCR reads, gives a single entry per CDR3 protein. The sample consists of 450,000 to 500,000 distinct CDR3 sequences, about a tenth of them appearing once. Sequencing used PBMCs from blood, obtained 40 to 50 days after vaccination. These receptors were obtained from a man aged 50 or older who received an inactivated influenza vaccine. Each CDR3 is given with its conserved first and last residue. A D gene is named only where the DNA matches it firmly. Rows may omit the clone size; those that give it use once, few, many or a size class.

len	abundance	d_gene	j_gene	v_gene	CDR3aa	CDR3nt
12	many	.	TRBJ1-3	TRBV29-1	CSVERSGNTIYF	TGCAGCGTTGAGCGGTCTGGAAACACCATATATTTT
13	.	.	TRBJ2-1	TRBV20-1	CSAIGRTYNEQFF	TGCAGTGCTATAGGGAGAACCTACAATGAGCAGTTCTTC
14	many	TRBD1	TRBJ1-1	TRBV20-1	CSATPGQTNTEAFF	TGCAGTGCGACACCGGGACAGACTAACACTGAAGCTTTCTTT
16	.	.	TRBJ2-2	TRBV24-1	CATSGPGSQNTGELFF	TGTGCCACCAGTGGCCCCGGGAGTCAAAACACCGGGGAGCTGTTTTTT
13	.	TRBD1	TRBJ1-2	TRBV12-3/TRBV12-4	CASRRTGGNGYTF	TGTGCCAGCAGGCGGACAGGGGGCAACGGCTACACCTTC
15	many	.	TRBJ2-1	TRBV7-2	CASSFKGGASNEQFF	TGTGCCAGCAGCTTTAAGGGGGGGGCGTCTAATGAGCAGTTCTTC
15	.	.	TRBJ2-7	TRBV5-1	CASSLMPGATWEQYF	TGCGCCAGCAGCTTGATGCCGGGGGCCACATGGGAGCAGTACTTC
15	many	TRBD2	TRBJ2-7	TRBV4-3	CASSQGGGESYEQYF	TGCGCCAGCAGCCAAGGGGGGGGGGAGTCCTACGAGCAGTACTTC
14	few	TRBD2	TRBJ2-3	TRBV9	CASSVSSTSGAPYF	TGTGCCAGCAGCGTCAGCTCGACTAGCGGGGCGCCGTATTTT
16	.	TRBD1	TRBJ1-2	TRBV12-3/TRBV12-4	CASSTDPGQGNYGYTF	TGTGCCAGCAGTACTGATCCGGGACAGGGTAACTATGGCTACACCTTC
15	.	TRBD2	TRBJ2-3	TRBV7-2	CASSSTSAFTDTQYF	TGTGCCAGCAGCTCGACTAGCGCTTTCACAGATACGCAGTATTTT
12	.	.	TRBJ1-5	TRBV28	CASSLRSQPQHF	TGTGCCAGCAGTTTACGGAGTCAGCCCCAGCATTTT
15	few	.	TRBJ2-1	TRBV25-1	CASSESWSSYNEQFF	TGTGCCAGCAGTGAAAGTTGGAGCTCCTACAATGAGCAGTTCTTC
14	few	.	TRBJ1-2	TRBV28	CASSLWDRTYGYTF	TGTGCCAGCAGTTTATGGGATAGAACCTATGGCTACACCTTC
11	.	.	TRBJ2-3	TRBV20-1	CSAKKTDTQYF	TGCAGTGCCAAGAAAACAGATACGCAGTATTTT
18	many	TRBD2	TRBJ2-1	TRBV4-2	CASRMVASGEPAYNEQFF	TGTGCCAGCAGGATGGTGGCTAGCGGGGAGCCGGCCTACAATGAGCAGTTCTTC
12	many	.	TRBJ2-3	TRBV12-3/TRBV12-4	CASSLLRDTQYF	TGTGCCAGCAGCTTACTTCGCGATACGCAGTATTTT
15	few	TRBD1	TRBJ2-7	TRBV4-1	CASSQTGVGNYEQYF	TGCGCCAGCAGCCAAACAGGGGTAGGGAACTACGAGCAGTACTTC
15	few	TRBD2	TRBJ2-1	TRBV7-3	CASSSLAGGTNEQFF	TGTGCCAGCAGCTCCTTAGCGGGAGGAACCAATGAGCAGTTCTTC
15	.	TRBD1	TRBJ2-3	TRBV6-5	CASSIQGAAADTQYF	TGTGCCAGCAGTATACAGGGGGCTGCGGCAGATACGCAGTATTTT
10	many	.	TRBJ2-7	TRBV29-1	CSVGDYEQYF	TGCAGCGTTGGGGACTACGAGCAGTACTTC
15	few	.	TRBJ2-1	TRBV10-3	CAISERDLPPYEQFF	TGTGCCATCAGTGAGCGCGACCTCCCACCCTATGAGCAGTTCTTC
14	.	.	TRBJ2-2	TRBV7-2	CASSGQRHTGELFF	TGTGCCAGCAGTGGACAGCGTCACACCGGGGAGCTGTTTTTT
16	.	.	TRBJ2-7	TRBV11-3	CASSLDGWPLPYEQYF	TGTGCCAGCAGCTTAGATGGTTGGCCGCTCCCTTACGAGCAGTACTTC
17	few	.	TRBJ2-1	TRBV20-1	CSARDSGAGLLNNEQFF	TGCAGTGCTAGAGATAGTGGGGCCGGACTACTAAACAATGAGCAGTTCTTC
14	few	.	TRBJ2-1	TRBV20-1	CSARGEISYNEQFF	TGCAGTGCGAGGGGGGAAATCTCCTACAATGAGCAGTTCTTC
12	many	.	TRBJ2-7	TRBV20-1	CSARPGLYEQYF	TGCAGTGCTAGGCCCGGGTTATACGAGCAGTACTTC
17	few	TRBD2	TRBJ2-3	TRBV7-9	CASSSSPGLAGKDTQYF	TGTGCCAGCAGCTCATCTCCGGGACTAGCGGGAAAGGATACGCAGTATTTT
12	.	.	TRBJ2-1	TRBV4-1	CASSQKGNEQFF	TGCGCCAGCAGCCAAAAGGGCAATGAGCAGTTCTTC
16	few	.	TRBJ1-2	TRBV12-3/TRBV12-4	CASSFSRPQGNYGYTF	TGTGCCAGCAGTTTCTCCCGTCCACAGGGAAACTATGGCTACACCTTC
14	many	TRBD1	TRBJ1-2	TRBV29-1	CSVEGQGSNYGYTF	TGCAGCGTTGAGGGACAGGGAAGCAACTATGGCTACACCTTC
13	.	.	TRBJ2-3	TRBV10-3	CAIKSGRTDTQYF	TGTGCCATCAAGTCCGGGCGGACAGATACGCAGTATTTT
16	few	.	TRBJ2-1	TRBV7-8	CASSLGPTTSYNEQFF	TGTGCCAGCAGCTTAGGACCCACCACGAGCTACAATGAGCAGTTCTTC
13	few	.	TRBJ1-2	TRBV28	CAAEAQGLYGYTF	TGTGCGGCTGAGGCCCAGGGACTATATGGCTACACCTTC
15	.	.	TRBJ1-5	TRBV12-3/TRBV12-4	CASTLFGDSNQPQHF	TGTGCCAGCACTTTGTTCGGGGATAGCAATCAGCCCCAGCATTTT
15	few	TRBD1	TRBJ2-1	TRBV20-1	CSATIQGAIQNEQFF	TGCAGTGCTACAATCCAGGGGGCTATTCAGAATGAGCAGTTCTTC
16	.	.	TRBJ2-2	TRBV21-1	CASSKDGGGRTGELFF	TGTGCCAGCAGCAAGGATGGCGGGGGGAGGACCGGGGAGCTGTTTTTT
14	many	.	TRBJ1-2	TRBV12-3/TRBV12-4	CASSFARQAYGYTF	TGTGCCAGCAGTTTCGCGCGGCAAGCTTATGGCTACACCTTC
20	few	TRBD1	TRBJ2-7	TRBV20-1	CSARGRTRTGGRLGLYEQYF	TGCAGTGCTAGAGGTCGGACCCGGACAGGGGGACGATTAGGACTCTACGAGCAGTACTTC
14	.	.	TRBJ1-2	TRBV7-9	CASTLSGGGPGYTF	TGTGCCAGCACCCTCTCGGGGGGAGGCCCTGGCTACACCTTC
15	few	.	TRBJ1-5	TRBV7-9	CASSAVGGRNQPQHF	TGTGCCAGCAGCGCGGTGGGGGGGCGAAATCAGCCCCAGCATTTT
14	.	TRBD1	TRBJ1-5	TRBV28	CASRDRGLKQPQHF	TGTGCCAGCAGGGACAGGGGTCTAAAACAGCCCCAGCATTTT
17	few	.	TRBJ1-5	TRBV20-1	CSALRGLRFNSNQPQHF	TGCAGTGCTCTTAGGGGCCTTAGATTTAATAGCAATCAGCCCCAGCATTTT
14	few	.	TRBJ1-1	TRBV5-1	CASSFGREGTEAFF	TGCGCCAGCAGCTTCGGCAGGGAGGGCACTGAAGCTTTCTTT
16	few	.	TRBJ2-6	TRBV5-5	CASSLRGTSGANVLTF	TGTGCCAGCAGCTTGAGGGGAACCTCTGGGGCCAACGTCCTGACTTTC
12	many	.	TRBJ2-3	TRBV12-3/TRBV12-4	CASGGLTDTQYF	TGTGCCAGTGGGGGGCTCACAGATACGCAGTATTTT
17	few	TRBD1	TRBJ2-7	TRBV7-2	CASSLRGQGRDVYEQYF	TGTGCCAGCAGCTTACGGGGACAGGGCCGAGATGTCTACGAGCAGTACTTC
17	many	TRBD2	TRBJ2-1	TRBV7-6	CASSLSGAIPTYNEQFF	TGTGCCAGCAGTCTTAGCGGGGCCATCCCTACCTACAATGAGCAGTTCTTC
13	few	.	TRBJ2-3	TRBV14	CASSQDREGTQYF	TGTGCCAGCAGCCAAGATAGAGAGGGGACGCAGTATTTT
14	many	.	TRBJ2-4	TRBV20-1	CSARGSESKNIQYF	TGCAGTGCTAGAGGGTCGGAGAGTAAAAACATTCAGTACTTC
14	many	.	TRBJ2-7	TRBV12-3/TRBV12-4	CASSLDPASYEQYF	TGTGCCAGCAGTTTAGATCCCGCCTCCTACGAGCAGTACTTC
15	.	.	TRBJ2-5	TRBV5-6	CASSLGGSGEETQYF	TGTGCCAGCAGCTTGGGGGGCAGCGGAGAAGAGACCCAGTACTTC
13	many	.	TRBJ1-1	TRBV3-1	CASSQGRGTEAFF	TGTGCCAGCAGCCAAGGCAGGGGAACTGAAGCTTTCTTT
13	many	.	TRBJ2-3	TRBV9	CASSQQSPDTQYF	TGTGCCAGCAGCCAACAAAGCCCAGATACGCAGTATTTT
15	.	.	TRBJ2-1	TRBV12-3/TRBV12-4	CASSFGVGSYNEQFF	TGTGCCAGCAGTTTCGGCGTGGGGTCCTACAATGAGCAGTTCTTC
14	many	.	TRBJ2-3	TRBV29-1	CSVEDYSSTDTQYF	TGCAGCGTTGAAGATTATTCAAGCACAGATACGCAGTATTTT
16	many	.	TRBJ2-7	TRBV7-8	CASSPTRLADNYEQYF	TGTGCCAGCAGCCCCACAAGATTAGCGGATAACTACGAGCAGTACTTC
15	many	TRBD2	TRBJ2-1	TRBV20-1	CSADSGTSGGNEQFF	TGCAGTGCTGATTCCGGGACTAGCGGGGGCAATGAGCAGTTCTTC
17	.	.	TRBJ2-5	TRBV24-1	CATSDSAGTESQETQYF	TGTGCCACCAGTGATTCGGCCGGGACCGAAAGCCAAGAGACCCAGTACTTC
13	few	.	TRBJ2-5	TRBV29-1	CSVGAINQETQYF	TGCAGCGTAGGGGCCATCAACCAAGAGACCCAGTACTTC